This is a list of T cell receptor beta chains from one sample in a study of T-cell reconstitution after alpha-beta-depleted transplantation in children. TCRdb used MiXCR to reprocess the PCR reads, holding one entry per CDR3 protein. The table has about 980,000 distinct CDR3 sequences, under 30% seen once; the top ten hold more than 25%. Sample: PBMCs, mostly from graft donor cells, taken 360 days after TCRalphabeta/CD19-depleted stem cell transplant. These receptors all stem from a boy younger than two who had a stem cell transplant for SCID, so the T cells may come from the graft donor. Both conserved end residues are part of each CDR3. D genes are given only for firm matches. Clone size is given for some rows only: seen once, a few or many times, or a class if the clone is expanded.

V gene	D gene	clone size	J gene	CDR3 protein	CDR3 DNA
TRBV5-1	TRBD1	few	TRBJ2-2	CASNGQGARNTGELFF	TGCGCCAGCAATGGACAGGGGGCGAGGAACACCGGGGAGCTGTTTTTT
TRBV28	-	many	TRBJ2-1	CASTDGGRSYNEQFF	TGTGCCAGCACCGATGGAGGCAGAAGCTACAATGAGCAGTTCTTC
TRBV20-1	-	-	TRBJ2-1	CSARGGSRSYNEQFF	TGCAGTGCTAGAGGGGGATCCCGCTCCTACAATGAGCAGTTCTTC
TRBV5-1	TRBD2	-	TRBJ2-1	CASSSSGSPYNEQFF	TGCGCCAGCAGCTCTAGCGGGAGTCCCTACAATGAGCAGTTCTTC
TRBV5-5	-	-	TRBJ2-2	CASSSRVPNTGELFF	TGTGCCAGCAGCTCCCGGGTCCCGAACACCGGGGAGCTGTTTTTT
TRBV6-5	-	few	TRBJ2-2	CASSPVGPGELFF	TGTGCCAGCAGTCCCGTCGGTCCCGGGGAGCTGTTTTTT
TRBV12-3/TRBV12-4	-	few	TRBJ1-1	CASSTDRVNTEAFF	TGTGCCAGCAGTACTGACAGAGTGAACACTGAAGCTTTCTTT
TRBV11-2	-	-	TRBJ1-2	CASSLVVRGWDYGYTF	TGTGCCAGCAGCTTAGTCGTGCGGGGATGGGACTATGGCTACACCTTC
TRBV20-1	TRBD1	-	TRBJ1-2	CSARGGQEYGYTF	TGCAGTGCCCGGGGGGGACAGGAATATGGCTACACCTTC
TRBV29-1	-	-	TRBJ1-1	CSVVLPLNTEAFF	TGCAGCGTTGTTTTGCCGCTGAACACTGAAGCTTTCTTT
TRBV5-5	TRBD2	-	TRBJ2-1	CASTSGFYNEQFF	TGTGCCAGCACTAGCGGGTTCTACAATGAGCAGTTCTTC
TRBV18	TRBD1	-	TRBJ2-3	CASSKEQGAADTQYF	TGTGCCAGCTCCAAGGAACAGGGGGCCGCAGATACGCAGTATTTT
TRBV12-3/TRBV12-4	-	-	TRBJ1-1	CASSDTPNTEAFF	TGTGCCAGCAGCGATACACCGAACACTGAAGCTTTCTTT
TRBV3-1	-	many	TRBJ2-2	CASSQGLGHTGELFF	TGTGCCAGCAGCCAAGGTCTTGGCCACACCGGGGAGCTGTTTTTT
TRBV6-1	TRBD2	-	TRBJ2-1	CASSPSTGGIYNEQFF	TGTGCCAGCAGTCCCAGTACGGGGGGTATCTACAATGAGCAGTTCTTC
TRBV6-2/TRBV6-3	-	once	TRBJ2-4	CASSRRLHDAKNIQYF	TGTGCCAGCAGTCGAAGACTCCATGACGCCAAAAACATTCAGTACTTC
TRBV9	TRBD2	few	TRBJ2-3	CASSVELAGGQYF	TGTGCCAGCAGCGTCGAACTAGCGGGGGGGCAGTATTTT
TRBV5-1	-	-	TRBJ1-1	CASSSAGGGYEAFF	TGCGCCAGCAGCTCGGCGGGGGGCGGGTATGAAGCTTTCTTT
TRBV5-1	TRBD2	-	TRBJ2-1	CASSWLAGVNNEQFF	TGCGCCAGCAGCTGGCTAGCGGGGGTAAACAATGAGCAGTTCTTC
TRBV19	TRBD1	-	TRBJ2-1	CATMVTGGDEQFF	TGTGCCACTATGGTGACAGGGGGCGATGAGCAGTTCTTC
TRBV6-1	-	few	TRBJ2-7	CASSIRPDGRPEQYF	TGTGCCAGCAGCATCAGGCCGGACGGGCGACCCGAGCAGTACTTC
TRBV9	-	-	TRBJ1-2	CASSPYIGGASNYGYTF	TGTGCCAGCAGCCCCTACATAGGGGGGGCGTCTAACTATGGCTACACCTTC
TRBV6-1	TRBD1	-	TRBJ1-4	CASSWDRRNEKLFF	TGTGCCAGCAGCTGGGACAGACGTAATGAAAAACTGTTTTTT
TRBV18	TRBD1	few	TRBJ2-1	CASSPPAYRGDEQFF	TGTGCCAGCTCACCGCCTGCTTACAGGGGGGATGAGCAGTTCTTC
TRBV4-2	-	once	TRBJ2-7	CASSRGEGGNIYEQYF	TGTGCCAGCAGCCGCGGTGAGGGGGGGAATATCTACGAGCAGTACTTC
TRBV7-8	-	-	TRBJ1-6	CATGPRGSPLHF	TGTGCCACGGGACCCCGTGGTTCACCCCTCCACTTT
TRBV6-5	-	few	TRBJ1-1	CASSYGQINTEAFF	TGTGCCAGCAGTTACGGCCAGATCAACACTGAAGCTTTCTTT